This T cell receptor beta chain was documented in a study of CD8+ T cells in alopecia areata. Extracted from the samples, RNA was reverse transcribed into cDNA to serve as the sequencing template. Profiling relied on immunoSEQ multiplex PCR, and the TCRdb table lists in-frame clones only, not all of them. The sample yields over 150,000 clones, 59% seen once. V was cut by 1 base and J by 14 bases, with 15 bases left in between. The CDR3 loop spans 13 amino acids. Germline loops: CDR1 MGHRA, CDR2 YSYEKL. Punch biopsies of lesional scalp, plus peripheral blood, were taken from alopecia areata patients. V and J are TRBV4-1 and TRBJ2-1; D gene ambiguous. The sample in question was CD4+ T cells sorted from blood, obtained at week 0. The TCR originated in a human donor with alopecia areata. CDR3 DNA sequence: TGCGCCAGCAGCCAAGTTTTGGACCGGCCGGAGTTCTTC. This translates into CASSQVLDRPEFF.